The 9 T cell receptor beta chains reported below all come from one sample, sequenced in a study of blood T cells in healthy people across ages. Sample-barcoded 5' priming and a J-beta primer mix drove a second PCR of roughly 7 to 11 cycles. In TCRdb, the 5' RACE reads were re-called with MiXCR into one record per CDR3 protein. The data hold around 1,000,000 distinct CDR3 sequences, with roughly a quarter observed a single time. The same sample was also studied in work on T cells of mothers and their children.

The material sequenced was blood. These receptor sequences come from a girl aged 2-9 years in good health.

The chain recombines TRBV6-5 with TRBJ1-2; possibly TRBD1 for D (5 bases). Germline V gene data show CDR1 as MNHEY and CDR2 as SVGAGI. This CDR3 spans 12 amino acids. Trimming cost V 6 bases and J 7 bases, with 12 bases left between them. In nucleotides, the CDR3 is TGTGCCAGCAGCCCGCAGAGGGGTGGCTACACCTTC. Residues: CASSPQRGGYTF.

This clonotype showed up just a few times. The chain is built from TRBV7-2 and TRBJ2-2; D call uncertain. Germline-derived CDR1 and CDR2 are SGHTA and FQGNSA. V was pared by 5 bases and J by 7 bases, with 14 bases between. The CDR3 contains 14 residues. CDR3 sequence reads: CASSPGRVVGELFF. CDR3 sequence (DNA): TGTGCCAGCAGCCCTGGTCGGGTAGTCGGGGAGCTGTTTTTT. The entire variable domain, with the rest obtained from reference TRBV7-2 and TRBJ2-2, is as follows: GAGVSQSPSNKVTEKGKDVELRCDPISGHTALYWYRQSLGQGLEFLIYFQGNSAPDKSGLPSDRFSAERTGGSVSTLTIQRTQQEDSAVYLCASSPGRVVGELFFGEGSRLTVL.

In its sample, this clonotype was seen a few times. J is TRBJ1-4 and V is TRBV12-3 or TRBV12-4, with D possibly matching TRBD1 (5 bases). This CDR3 contains 14 residues. Deletions cut 6 bases from V and 8 bases from J, with 16 bases between. The DNA for the CDR3 is TGTGCCAGCAGCTCTGGGATAGGGGTCGAAAAACTGTTTTTT. Its translation is CASSSGIGVEKLFF.

The gene calls are TRBV28 and TRBJ2-1; D may be TRBD2 (6 bases). V was trimmed by 5 bases and J by 10 bases, leaving 21 bases between them. This CDR3 is built from 15 residues. Germline CDR1 and CDR2: MDHEN and SYDVKM. The CDR3 sequence: CASSTTSRIAGEQFF. CDR3 in DNA: TGTGCCAGCAGTACGACTAGTCGTATTGCGGGAGAGCAGTTCTTC.

The CDR3 DNA follows: TGTGCCAGCAGCCCCACGCGGACTAGCGGGGAAGAGACCCAGTACTTC. It translates to CASSPTRTSGEETQYF. The rearrangement uses TRBV11-3 and TRBJ2-5; the match to TRBD2 covers 12 bases. This CDR3 region has 16 residues. The germline V gene encodes CDR1 SGHNT and CDR2 YENEEA. V shed 5 bases and J 3 bases; nucleotides not matched to a gene: 7.

The rearrangement joins TRBV25-1 to TRBJ1-2; D gene ambiguous. In germline, CDR1 is MGHDK, CDR2 SYGVNS. The CDR3 has 12 amino acids. V was shortened by 4 bases and J by 4 bases, with 7 bases between the two germline ends. This chain's CDR3 is CASSGTGYGYTF. The CDR3 DNA sequence: TGTGCCAGCAGTGGGACGGGCTATGGCTACACCTTC.

A remark on this clonotype: The DNA is omitted, as the CDR3 cannot be located on it reliably, and the CDR3 follows TCRdb's listing. This chain links TRBV13 with TRBJ2-1; the table's D gene call, TRBD2, was not cross checked with the DNA. The germline CDR1 and CDR2 sequences are PRHDT and FYEKMQ (reference sequence). The CDR3 has 18 amino acids, counting both end residues. The CDR3 spells CASSSSSFGRGSSLIAIF.

The table lists this clonotype with a few counts. V usage is TRBV6-1 and J usage is TRBJ1-2; TRBD1 is a possible D gene (5 bases). The CDR3 spans 13 residues. Germline V lookup: CDR1 MNHNS, CDR2 SASEGT. V was clipped by 8 bases and J by 8 bases, with 18 bases between them. CDR3 sequence (DNA): TGTGCCAGCGGGGGTCGGTTATTCTCAGGCTACACCTTC. Amino acids: CASGGRLFSGYTF.

This clonotype was seen more than once but under ten times. The CDR3: CASSQATGYGYTF. The DNA for the CDR3 is TGCGCCAGCAGCCAGGCGACGGGTTATGGCTACACCTTC. V usage is TRBV4-1 and J usage is TRBJ1-2, with D hard to call. Germline assignment: CDR1 MGHRA and CDR2 YSYEKL. There are 13 residues in the CDR3. V shed 3 bases and J shed 5 bases, with 10 bases lying between them.